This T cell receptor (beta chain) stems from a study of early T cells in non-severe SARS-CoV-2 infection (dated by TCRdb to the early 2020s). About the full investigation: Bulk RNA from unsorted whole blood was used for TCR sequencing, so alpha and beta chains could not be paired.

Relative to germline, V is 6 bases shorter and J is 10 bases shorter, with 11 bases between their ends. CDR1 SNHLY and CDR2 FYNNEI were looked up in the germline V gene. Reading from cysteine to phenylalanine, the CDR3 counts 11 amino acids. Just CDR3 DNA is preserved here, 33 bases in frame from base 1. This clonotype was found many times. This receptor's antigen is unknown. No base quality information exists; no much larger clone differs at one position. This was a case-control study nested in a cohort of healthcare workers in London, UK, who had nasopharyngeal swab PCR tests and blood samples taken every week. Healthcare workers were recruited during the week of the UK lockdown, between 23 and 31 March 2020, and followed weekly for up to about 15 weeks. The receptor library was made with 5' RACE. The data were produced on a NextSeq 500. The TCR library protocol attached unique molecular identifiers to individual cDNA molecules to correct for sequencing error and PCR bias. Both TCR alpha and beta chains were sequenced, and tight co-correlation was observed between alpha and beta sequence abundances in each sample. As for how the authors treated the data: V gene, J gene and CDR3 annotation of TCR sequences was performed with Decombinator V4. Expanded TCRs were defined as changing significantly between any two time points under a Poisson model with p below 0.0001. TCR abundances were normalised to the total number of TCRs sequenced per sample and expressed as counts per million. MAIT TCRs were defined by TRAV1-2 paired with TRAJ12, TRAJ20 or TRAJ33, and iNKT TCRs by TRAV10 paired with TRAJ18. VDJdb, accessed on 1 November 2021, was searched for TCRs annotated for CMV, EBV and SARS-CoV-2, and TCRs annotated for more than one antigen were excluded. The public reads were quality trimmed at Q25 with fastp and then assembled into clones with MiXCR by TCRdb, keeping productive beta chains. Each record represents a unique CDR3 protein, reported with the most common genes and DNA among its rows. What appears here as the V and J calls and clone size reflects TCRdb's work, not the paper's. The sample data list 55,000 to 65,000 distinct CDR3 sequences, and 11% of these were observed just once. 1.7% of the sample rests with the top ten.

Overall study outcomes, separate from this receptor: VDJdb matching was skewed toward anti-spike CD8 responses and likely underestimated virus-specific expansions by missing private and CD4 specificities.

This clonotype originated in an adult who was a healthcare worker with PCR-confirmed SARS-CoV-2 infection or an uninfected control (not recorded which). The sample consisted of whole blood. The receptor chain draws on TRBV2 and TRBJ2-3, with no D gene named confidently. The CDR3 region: CASSYSDAQYF. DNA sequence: TGTGCCAGCAGCTACAGCGATGCGCAGTATTTT.